The rows below give T cell receptor beta chains drawn from one sample of a study of control samples from healthy donors and cancer patients. The method was immunoSEQ multiplex PCR; TCRdb's version includes in-frame clones alone and lacks a portion of them. The sample has hundreds of thousands of clones, around 90% seen once. Specimen: PBMCs. The receptor source for this set is a man aged 35 to 55 with head and neck cancer. CDR3s include the opening cysteine and the closing phenylalanine or tryptophan. Fields, in order: clone size, V gene, J gene, D gene, CDR3 protein, CDR3 DNA. The D gene is left open where the match is weak. Clone size appears in some rows only: once, few, many, or a class for an expanded clone.

.	TRBV19	TRBJ1-5	TRBD1	CASADRGWGQPQHF	TGTGCCAGTGCTGACAGGGGATGGGGTCAGCCCCAGCATTTT
.	TRBV11-2	TRBJ1-1	.	CASSLQQTGTEAFF	TGTGCCAGCAGCTTACAACAAACCGGGACTGAAGCTTTCTTT
.	TRBV9	TRBJ2-7	TRBD1	CASSARDRPYEQYF	TGTGCCAGCAGCGCCCGGGACAGGCCGTACGAGCAGTACTTC
.	TRBV2	TRBJ2-1	.	CASRLLDFNNEQFF	TGTGCCAGCAGGTTACTGGACTTCAACAATGAGCAGTTCTTC
.	TRBV7-7	TRBJ2-7	.	CASSSRGRDEQYF	TGTGCTAGCAGTTCGAGGGGCAGGGACGAGCAGTACTTC
.	TRBV29-1	TRBJ2-1	TRBD1	CSVDRDSSYNEQFF	TGCAGCGTCGACCGGGACAGCTCCTACAATGAGCAGTTCTTC
once	TRBV7-2	TRBJ1-6	.	CASSLALGQPGMF	TGTGCCAGCAGCTTAGCGCTGGGACAACCGGGGATGTTT
.	TRBV5-4	TRBJ1-3	TRBD1	CASSLTGASGNTIYF	TGTGCCAGCAGTTTAACAGGGGCTTCTGGAAACACCATATATTTT
once	TRBV7-2	TRBJ2-7	TRBD1	CASSFNDRAYEQYF	TGTGCCAGCAGCTTTAACGACAGGGCCTACGAGCAGTACTTC
once	TRBV27	TRBJ2-1	TRBD2	CASSPLGLAGGQGNEQFF	TGTGCCAGCAGTCCCCTCGGTCTAGCGGGAGGCCAGGGCAATGAGCAGTTCTTC
.	TRBV5-1	TRBJ2-5	TRBD1	CASSLTGTGAETQYF	TGCGCCAGCAGCTTGACCGGGACAGGGGCTGAGACCCAGTACTTC
once	TRBV23-1	TRBJ2-2	TRBD2	CASSQSSPISSGRACTGELFF	TGCGCCAGCAGTCAATCTAGCCCCATCTCTAGCGGGAGGGCCTGTACCGGGGAGCTGTTTTTT
.	TRBV19	TRBJ2-7	.	CASSITGDSYEQYF	TGTGCCAGTAGTATAACAGGAGACTCCTACGAGCAGTACTTC
.	TRBV5-8	TRBJ2-1	TRBD2	CASSLATLAGGYNEQFF	TGTGCCAGCAGCTTGGCGACGCTAGCGGGGGGTTACAATGAGCAGTTCTTC
.	TRBV5-1	TRBJ1-6	.	CASSMGGSSYNSPLHF	TGCGCCAGCAGCATGGGGGGTAGCTCCTATAATTCACCCCTCCACTTT
.	TRBV5-4	TRBJ1-6	TRBD1	CASSRDGTANNSPLHF	TGTGCCAGCAGCAGGGATGGGACAGCGAATAATTCACCCCTCCACTTT
once	TRBV14	TRBJ2-5	.	CASSLLTSGETQYF	TGTGCCAGCAGCCTATTGACTAGTGGGGAGACCCAGTACTTC
.	TRBV28	TRBJ1-5	.	CASRAGQTYQPQHF	TGTGCCAGCAGGGCGGGGCAGACGTATCAGCCCCAGCATTTT
once	TRBV27	TRBJ2-1	TRBD2	CASSLSGTLAVYNEQFF	TGTGCCAGCAGTTTATCCGGGACGCTAGCGGTATACAATGAGCAGTTCTTC
.	TRBV2	TRBJ1-5	TRBD1	CASRPGTVNQPQHF	TGTGCCAGCAGGCCTGGGACAGTCAATCAGCCCCAGCATTTT
.	TRBV7-3	TRBJ2-2	TRBD2	CASSLSSGRNTGELFF	TGTGCCAGCAGCTTAAGTAGCGGGAGAAACACCGGGGAGCTGTTTTTT
once	TRBV28	TRBJ2-7	TRBD2	CASGGRYLEQYF	TGTGCCAGTGGCGGGAGGTATCTCGAGCAGTACTTC
.	TRBV4-2	TRBJ1-2	.	CASSPGQANYGYTF	TGTGCCAGCAGCCCCGGACAAGCTAACTATGGCTACACCTTC
.	TRBV10-3	TRBJ2-7	.	CAISEDPWRYEQYF	TGTGCCATCAGTGAAGACCCCTGGCGGTACGAGCAGTACTTC
.	TRBV19	TRBJ2-5	.	CASSRGAKETQYF	TGTGCCAGTAGTCGTGGGGCAAAAGAGACCCAGTACTTC
.	TRBV25-1	TRBJ1-2	.	CASSETGGWDGYTF	TGTGCCAGCAGTGAGACAGGAGGATGGGATGGCTACACCTTC
.	TRBV5-1	TRBJ2-7	TRBD1	CASSPFGTGSSYEQYF	TGCGCCAGCAGCCCTTTCGGGACAGGGAGCTCCTACGAGCAGTACTTC
once	TRBV7-2	TRBJ1-1	.	CASSPLRGRTEAFF	TGTGCCAGCAGCCCACTAAGGGGACGGACTGAAGCTTTCTTT
.	TRBV7-9	TRBJ2-7	.	CASSLVGIDDEQYF	TGTGCCAGCAGCCTGGTCGGGATCGATGACGAGCAGTACTTC
.	TRBV19	TRBJ2-2	TRBD2	CASARGANTGELFF	TGTGCCAGTGCCCGGGGGGCGAACACCGGGGAGCTGTTTTTT
.	TRBV12-3/TRBV12-4	TRBJ2-1	.	CATSNSYNEQFF	TGTGCCACCTCTAACAGTTACAATGAGCAGTTCTTC
.	TRBV5-1	TRBJ2-2	.	CASSSGQFTGELFF	TGCGCCAGCAGTTCTGGACAGTTCACCGGGGAGCTGTTTTTT
.	TRBV3-1/TRBV3-2	TRBJ1-2	.	CASSQDIGGHPGGNYGYTF	TGTGCCAGCAGCCAAGATATAGGGGGACACCCGGGGGGAAATTATGGCTACACCTTC
.	TRBV27	TRBJ2-5	TRBD1	CASSLRDRAETQYF	TGTGCCAGCAGTTTACGAGACAGGGCGGAGACCCAGTACTTC
.	TRBV30	TRBJ1-5	.	CAWSLDRSRSPQHF	TGTGCCTGGAGTCTAGACCGGTCCAGATCGCCCCAGCATTTT
.	TRBV9	TRBJ2-7	TRBD2	CASSPSGYEQYF	TGTGCCAGCAGCCCTAGCGGCTACGAGCAGTACTTC
.	TRBV28	TRBJ2-7	TRBD1	CASRASGTGGYEQYF	TGTGCCAGCAGAGCTTCCGGGACAGGGGGCTACGAGCAGTACTTC
.	TRBV6-1	TRBJ1-5	.	CASSDAGEYQPQHF	TGTGCCAGCAGTGACGCAGGGGAGTATCAGCCCCAGCATTTT
.	TRBV11-3	TRBJ2-3	TRBD1	CASSVTTGLGTDTQYF	TGTGCCAGCAGCGTCACGACAGGGTTGGGGACAGATACGCAGTATTTT
.	TRBV30	TRBJ1-4	.	CAWQPPGLRGEKLFF	TGTGCCTGGCAACCCCCGGGACTGCGAGGTGAAAAACTGTTTTTT
.	TRBV30	TRBJ2-7	.	CAWSVMRYEQYF	TGTGCCTGGAGTGTAATGAGGTACGAGCAGTACTTC
.	TRBV7-9	TRBJ1-6	.	CASSSGQHNSPLHF	TGTGCCAGCAGCTCCGGACAGCATAATTCACCCCTCCACTTT
.	TRBV3-1/TRBV3-2	TRBJ2-3	TRBD2	CASSQEGLAGGGTDTQYF	TGTGCCAGCAGCCAAGAGGGACTAGCGGGAGGTGGGACAGATACGCAGTATTTT
few	TRBV7-2	TRBJ2-7	TRBD1	CASSTRQGFYEQYF	TGTGCCAGCAGCACCAGACAGGGGTTCTACGAGCAGTACTTC
.	TRBV5-1	TRBJ1-4	.	CASSPDRPNEKLFF	TGCGCCAGCAGCCCTGACAGGCCCAATGAAAAACTGTTTTTT
.	TRBV6-2/TRBV6-3	TRBJ1-5	TRBD1	CASSLGVGRGPLKSNQPQHF	TGTGCCAGCAGTCTAGGGGTCGGGAGGGGGCCCTTGAAAAGCAATCAGCCCCAGCATTTT
.	TRBV11-2	TRBJ2-3	.	CASSPGVSTDTQYF	TGTGCCAGCAGCCCTGGGGTCAGCACAGATACGCAGTATTTT
.	TRBV6-5	TRBJ1-1	TRBD1	CASSLNRGGAEAFF	TGTGCCAGCAGCTTGAACAGGGGAGGGGCTGAAGCTTTCTTT
.	TRBV30	TRBJ1-3	.	CAWSVLGASGNTIYF	TGTGCCTGGAGTGTACTAGGGGCCTCTGGAAACACCATATATTTT
.	TRBV7-8	TRBJ1-1	.	CASSFATEAFF	TGTGCCAGCAGCTTCGCCACTGAAGCTTTCTTT
.	TRBV29-1	TRBJ1-4	TRBD1	CSVGTGEKLFF	TGCAGCGTCGGGACAGGGGAAAAACTGTTTTTT
.	TRBV29-1	TRBJ1-2	.	CSSAGGLNYGYTF	TGCAGCTCCGCGGGGGGACTTAACTATGGCTACACCTTC